This T cell receptor (beta chain) was captured by sequencing in a study of ipilimumab plus nivolumab after autologous stem cell transplantation. Looking at the study overall: Patients received a median of about 5 ipilimumab and roughly eight nivolumab doses. The DLBCL cohort had primary refractory and relapsed disease, with 18-month progression-free survival of around 88% and 27%.

The method was immunoSEQ multiplex PCR; TCRdb's version includes in-frame clones alone and lacks a portion of them. This sample has tens of thousands of clones, with 83% found just once. The V gene lost 3 bases and the J gene lost 4 bases, with 12 bases spanning the gap. Germline CDR1 and CDR2: SEHNR and FQNEAQ (reference sequence). This CDR3 region has 14 residues. Starting 14 to 28 days after autologous transplant, ipilimumab 1 mg/kg was given. Sequencing was performed on PBMCs, taken in a trial of ipilimumab plus nivolumab as post-transplant consolidation. V is TRBV7-9 and J is TRBJ2-5; the D gene could be TRBD1 or TRBD2 (5 bases each). The sequence was collected from a male donor with diffuse large B-cell lymphoma. CDR3 loop: CASSLGRDVETQYF. For the CDR3, the DNA is TGTGCCAGCAGCTTGGGAAGGGACGTAGAGACCCAGTACTTC.